The 30 T cell receptor beta chains reported below all come from one sample, sequenced in a study of blood T cell repertoires in COVID-19. Sequencing used immunoSEQ multiplex PCR; TCRdb keeps in-frame clones, though not all of them. The table records 68,000 or so clones, 70% to 90% of them present only once. The material sequenced was peripheral blood. Source of these receptors: an older man with active or convalescent COVID-19.

The V gene is TRBV28, the J gene TRBJ2-1; D perhaps matches TRBD2 (5 bases). There are 13 residues in the CDR3. CDR1 is MDHEN and CDR2 is SYDVKM in the germline V gene. Trimming took off 8 bases at V and 2 bases at J, with 10 bases between the two ends. In DNA form, the CDR3 reads TGTGCCAGCCAGGCACTAGCCTACAATGAGCAGTTCTTC. This codes for CASQALAYNEQFF. Looking up the rest from reference TRBV28 and TRBJ2-1 gives the full variable domain: DVKVTQSSRYLVKRTGEKVFLECVQDMDHENMFWYRQDPGLGLRLIYFSYDVKMKEKGDIPEGYSVSREKKERFSLILESASTNQTSMYLCASQALAYNEQFFGPGTRLTVL.

The chain links TRBV7-9 to TRBJ2-1, with D perhaps TRBD2 (5 bases). Trimming shortened V by 5 bases and J by 9 bases, and 17 bases separated the two germline ends. The CDR3 spans 14 residues. CDR1 is SEHNR, CDR2 FQNEAQ, per germline (reference sequence). CDR3: CASSLTGWETEQFF. CDR3 nucleotides: TGTGCCAGCAGCCTAACTGGCTGGGAGACTGAGCAGTTCTTC.

V gene TRBV15 combines with J gene TRBJ1-4; 8 positions agree with TRBD1. The CDR3 is 15 amino acids. The V segment lost 3 bases and the J segment 6 bases; nucleotides outside the gene matches: 6. From germline, CDR1 is LNHNV and CDR2 YYDKDF (reference sequence). CDR3 amino acids: CATSSRGHKDEKLFF. In DNA form, the CDR3 reads TGTGCCACCAGCAGCAGGGGGCATAAGGATGAAAAACTGTTTTTT.

Only a few counts were recorded for this clone. The chain is built from TRBV6-5 and TRBJ2-5; D is ambiguous. The CDR3 is 13 amino acids. Looked up from germline, CDR1 is MNHEY and CDR2 is SVGAGI. V shed 7 bases and J shed 1 base, with 10 bases lying between them. In DNA form, the CDR3 reads TGTGCCAGCATGTGGCGCGGCCAAGAGACCCAGTACTTC. Translating it yields CASMWRGQETQYF.

The chain combines TRBV19 with TRBJ1-4; no clear D. Germline V gene lookup returns CDR1 LNHDA and CDR2 SQIVND (reference sequence). Trimming stripped 3 bases from V and 11 bases from J, with 7 bases between. The CDR3 totals 11 residues. CDR3 coding DNA: TGTGCCAGTAGTATTCGGGAGAAACTGTTTTTT. It specifies CASSIREKLFF. Full variable domain (rest looked up from reference TRBV19 and TRBJ1-4): DGGITQSPKYLFRKEGQNVTLSCEQNLNHDAMYWYRQDPGQGLRLIYYSQIVNDFQKGDIAEGYSVSREKKESFPLTVTSAQKNPTAFYLCASSIREKLFFGSGTQLSVL.

The chain couples TRBV6-6 to TRBJ1-3; 10 bases match TRBD1. V lost 5 bases, J lost 3 bases, and 7 bases stayed unmatched. The CDR3 is 16 residues long. Germline V gene data show CDR1 as MNHNY and CDR2 as SVGAGI (reference sequence). The CDR3 bases are TGTGCCAGCAGTCCCCCGGGACAGGGGAGTGGAAACACCATATATTTT. Residues: CASSPPGQGSGNTIYF.

The J gene is TRBJ2-2, the V gene TRBV18, with D possibly matching TRBD1 (5 bases). The V end lost 6 bases, the J end lost 3 bases, and 8 bases lay between the germline ends. The CDR3 is 13 amino acids. CDR1 and CDR2 from the germline V gene are KGHSH and LQKENI. Here the CDR3 DNA reads TGTGCCAGCTCCCGACAGTACACCGGGGAGCTGTTTTTT. Translating it yields CASSRQYTGELFF.

V is TRBV6-2 or TRBV6-3 and J is TRBJ1-2; a weak D match, TRBD1 (5 bases). The germline V and J ends were trimmed by 3 bases and 4 bases, with 15 bases remaining between them. CDR3 length: 15 residues. The V gene's germline CDR1 is MNHEY and CDR2 SVGEGT. CDR3: CASSYEDRQIYGYTF. Written as DNA, the CDR3 is TGTGCCAGCAGTTATGAAGACAGACAAATCTATGGCTACACCTTC.

The chain carries TRBV30 and TRBJ2-5; D unresolved. The CDR3 has 12 amino acids. V gave up 4 bases and J gave up 5 bases, with 11 bases separating them. Per germline, CDR1 GTSNPN and CDR2 SVGIG (reference sequence). The CDR3 region has the DNA TGTGCCTGGAAAGGAGCGTGGGAGACCCAGTACTTC. Its translation: CAWKGAWETQYF. Full variable domain (remainder filled in from reference TRBV30 and TRBJ2-5): SQTIHQWPATLVQPVGSPLSLECTVEGTSNPNLYWYRQAAGRGLQLLFYSVGIGQISSEVPQNLSASRPQDRQFILSSKKLLLSDSGFYLCAWKGAWETQYFGPGTRLLVL.

The chain is built from TRBV9 and TRBJ1-2, with TRBD1 matching over 8 bases. J lost 2 bases, V lost 1 base, and 7 bases had no gene match. Germline V CDR1 and CDR2: SGDLS, YYNGEE. The CDR3 contains 16 residues. This CDR3 is CASSVWRTGTNYGYTF. CDR3 DNA: TGTGCCAGCAGCGTATGGAGGACAGGGACCAACTATGGCTACACCTTC.

The chain has TRBV29-1 and TRBJ1-5; D not certain. Trimming removed 0 bases at V and 4 bases at J, with 7 bases between. CDR3 length: 13 amino acids. From germline, CDR1 is SQVTM and CDR2 ANQGSEA. The chain's CDR3 is CSVEDWRNQPQHF. The CDR3 DNA reads as TGCAGCGTTGAAGATTGGAGGAATCAGCCCCAGCATTTT.

The V gene is TRBV5-5, the J gene TRBJ1-2; the D gene is possibly TRBD1 (5 bases). CDR3 size: 15 residues. The germline V gene encodes CDR1 SGHKS and CDR2 YYEKEE (reference sequence). Trimming pared 1 base from V and 3 bases from J, leaving 13 bases between. The CDR3 loop reads CASSLMKDKDYGYTF. The CDR3, as DNA: TGTGCCAGCAGCTTGATGAAGGACAAGGACTATGGCTACACCTTC.

The J gene is TRBJ1-1, the V gene TRBV10-3, with no clear D. Germline V CDR1 and CDR2: ENHRY, SYGVKD. Trimming took 0 bases from V and 2 from J, leaving 10 bases between them. The CDR3 covers 15 residues. In nucleotides, the CDR3 is TGTGCCATCAGTGAGTCCACAGCATCTAACACTGAAGCTTTCTTT. Amino acids: CAISESTASNTEAFF.

This clone was seen only once. The V gene is TRBV4-1, the J gene TRBJ2-7; 16 bases are a match to TRBD2. Germline V CDR1 and CDR2: MGHRA, YSYEKL. The CDR3 has 17 amino acids. V gave up 4 bases and J gave up 1 base; unmatched junction bases: 4. As DNA, the CDR3 is TGCGCCAGCAGCCCTGGGACTAGCGGGAGGGTTTCCTACGAGCAGTACTTC. Its protein product is CASSPGTSGRVSYEQYF.

The CDR3 protein is CASSQETGGRADYNEQFF. The CDR3, as DNA: TGCGCCAGCAGCCAAGAAACGGGCGGGAGGGCCGATTACAATGAGCAGTTCTTC. This chain joins TRBV4-1 and TRBJ2-1; 9 nucleotides line up with TRBD2. CDR3 length: 18 amino acids. Germline CDR1 reads MGHRA; CDR2 reads YSYEKL. V trimming: 0 bases; J trimming: 4 bases; junction bases outside the gene matches: 10.

V and J are TRBV27 and TRBJ1-1, with TRBD1 matching over 7 bases. V shed 6 bases and J 3 bases; nucleotides not matched to a gene: 1. This CDR3 has 12 residues. Per the germline V gene, CDR1 is MNHEY and CDR2 is SMNVEV (reference sequence). CDR3 bases: TGTGCCAGCAGCAGGGGGGACACTGAAGCTTTCTTT. Protein: CASSRGDTEAFF.

The chain links TRBV25-1 to TRBJ1-2, with D perhaps matching TRBD1 (5 bases). The CDR3 runs 13 residues. Germline CDR1 reads MGHDK; CDR2 reads SYGVNS. Trimming cost V 7 bases and J 7 bases, with 16 bases left between them. CDR3 sequence reads: CASTSGQGGGYTF. DNA for the CDR3: TGTGCCAGCACTTCGGGGCAGGGAGGTGGCTACACCTTC.

For the CDR3, the DNA is TGTGCCAGCAGCCCATCACCCGGGACTAGCGGAGGGCCAGGGACCCAGTACTTC. Translating it yields CASSPSPGTSGGPGTQYF. The gene calls are TRBV9 and TRBJ2-5; 11 bases agree with TRBD2. Germline CDR1 is SGDLS and CDR2 is YYNGEE. The junction had 18 bases not matched to a gene; V was cut back by 4 bases and J by 7 bases. The CDR3 is 18 residues long. The entire variable domain, with the rest obtained from reference TRBV9 and TRBJ2-5, is as follows: DSGVTQTPKHLITATGQRVTLRCSPRSGDLSVYWYQQSLDQGLQFLIQYYNGEERAKGNILERFSAQQFPDLHSELNLSSLELGDSALYFCASSPSPGTSGGPGTQYFGPGTRLLVL.

The chain links TRBV5-4 to TRBJ1-2; the D gene is possibly TRBD1 (6 bases). The germline V and J ends were trimmed by 2 bases and 9 bases, with 11 bases remaining between them. This CDR3 has 12 residues. Germline-derived CDR1 and CDR2 are SGHNT and YYREEE (reference sequence). In DNA, the CDR3 is TGTGCCAGCAGCTTAACGGGGGGCAGCTACACCTTC. Translated, it gives CASSLTGGSYTF. Full variable domain (rest looked up from reference TRBV5-4 and TRBJ1-2): ETGVTQSPTHLIKTRGQQVTLRCSSQSGHNTVSWYQQALGQGPQFIFQYYREEENGRGNFPPRFSGLQFPNYSSELNVNALELDDSALYLCASSLTGGSYTFGSGTRLTVV.

The count of this clone is one. The sample contains more than one DNA sequence encoding this CDR3. V and J are TRBV4-1 and TRBJ2-3; 11 bases are a match to TRBD2. V lost 0 bases, J lost 6 bases, and 5 bases stayed unmatched. The CDR3 consists of 16 residues. Germline loops: CDR1 MGHRA, CDR2 YSYEKL. CDR3 DNA sequence: TGCGCCAGCAGCCAAGATCCTAGCGGGAGGTCGGATACGCAGTATTTT. Translation: CASSQDPSGRSDTQYF.

With regard to this clone: This CDR3 is also generated by other DNA sequences in the sample. The chain couples TRBV18 to TRBJ2-7; unclear D gene. Trimming shortened V by 6 bases and J by 0 bases, and 6 bases separated the two germline ends. Germline CDR1 KGHSH, CDR2 LQKENI. The CDR3 runs to 12 residues. CDR3 coding DNA: TGTGCCAGCTCCCCTAGCTCCTACGAGCAGTACTTC. This translates into CASSPSSYEQYF.

The gene calls are TRBV28 and TRBJ2-2; 7 bases are a match to TRBD2. This CDR3 region has 15 residues. Per germline, CDR1 MDHEN and CDR2 SYDVKM. J gave up 4 bases and V 8 bases, and 10 bases lay outside the gene matches. The CDR3 loop is CASGWPGRATGELFF. CDR3 DNA sequence: TGTGCCAGCGGATGGCCGGGGAGGGCCACCGGGGAGCTGTTTTTT.

J is TRBJ2-7 and V is TRBV5-1; TRBD2 agrees at 8 bases. With V trimmed by 6 bases and J by 2 bases, 4 bases remained unmatched. Germline V CDR1 and CDR2: SGHRS, YFSETQ. CDR3 size: 13 residues. As DNA, the CDR3 is TGCGCCAGCAAAACTAGCGGAACCTACGAGCAGTACTTC. Its translation: CASKTSGTYEQYF.

V and J are TRBV6-5 and TRBJ2-3, with D tentatively TRBD2 (6 bases). The length of the CDR3 is 16 residues. With 0 bases removed from V and 2 bases from J, the gap between germline ends came to 12 bases. CDR1 is MNHEY, CDR2 SVGAGI, per germline. The CDR3 here is CASSYSGLAPTDTQYF. The DNA for the CDR3 is TGTGCCAGCAGTTACTCGGGTCTAGCGCCCACAGATACGCAGTATTTT.

The gene calls are TRBV3-1 (or the pseudogene TRBV3-2) and TRBJ2-2, with a possible D match to TRBD1 (5 bases). V dropped 4 bases and J dropped 4 bases, with 13 bases sitting between them. Per the germline V gene, CDR1 is LGHDT and CDR2 is YNNKEL (reference sequence). There are 15 residues in the CDR3. CDR3 sequence: CASSRGRVGTGELFF. The CDR3 bases are TGTGCCAGCAGCCGGGGCAGGGTTGGCACCGGGGAGCTGTTTTTT.

The rearrangement uses TRBV30 and TRBJ2-3, with 9 bases fitting TRBD2. The junction had 8 bases not matched to a gene; V was cut back by 1 base and J by 3 bases. The CDR3 extends over 16 amino acids. Germline assignment: CDR1 GTSNPN and CDR2 SVGIG (reference sequence). The CDR3 here is CAWSDWGLAATDTQYF. CDR3 DNA sequence: TGTGCCTGGAGTGATTGGGGACTAGCAGCAACAGATACGCAGTATTTT.

The genes are TRBV5-4 and TRBJ2-6, with D tentatively TRBD1 (6 bases). The CDR3 contains 14 residues. The V end was cut by 5 bases, the J end by 4 bases, with 10 bases between. CDR1 SGHNT and CDR2 YYREEE come from the germline V gene (reference sequence). CDR3 residues: CASRSGQGANVLTF. The CDR3 bases are TGTGCCAGCAGGTCAGGACAGGGGGCCAACGTCCTGACTTTC.

The V and J genes are TRBV12-5 and TRBJ1-1, with D unclear. The germline V gene encodes CDR1 LGHNT and CDR2 FRNRAP. The CDR3 sequence is 11 residues long. With 7 bases removed from V and 1 base from J, the gap between germline ends came to 4 bases. CDR3 DNA: TGTGCTAGTGTTCAGAACACTGAAGCTTTCTTT. This translates into CASVQNTEAFF.

The chain carries TRBV30 and TRBJ1-5, with D unresolved. V was trimmed by 0 bases and J by 6 bases, leaving 12 bases between them. CDR1 and CDR2 from the germline V gene are GTSNPN and SVGIG (reference sequence). The CDR3 totals 14 residues. CDR3 bases: TGTGCCTGGAGTGTAGGAGGAGGGATTCAGCCCCAGCATTTT. The encoded protein is CAWSVGGGIQPQHF.

V is TRBV18 and J is TRBJ2-3; no reliable D call. Per the germline V gene, CDR1 is KGHSH and CDR2 is LQKENI. The V end was cut by 6 bases, the J end by 0 bases, with 10 bases between. This CDR3 has 14 residues. CDR3 loop: CASSSVPSTDTQYF. CDR3 sequence (DNA): TGTGCCAGCTCTTCGGTCCCTAGCACAGATACGCAGTATTTT.